The entry below gives a single T cell receptor beta chain sequence along with its context. There is no known antigen for this receptor. No base-level quality is on record; no much larger clone is a single base apart. Library generation was performed with the immunoSEQ multiplex PCR assay. A mixture of 60 forward primers for TCR Vbeta segments and 13 reverse primers for TCR Jbeta segments was used in the multiplex PCR. Amplification of the CDR3 region of rearranged TCR beta genes was performed with a multiplex PCR assay on genomic DNA. Amplified TCR beta libraries were sequenced as 87-base-pair reads on the Illumina HiSeq System. Processing in the source paper ran as follows. A later analysis counted tens of millions of unique TCR beta chains across the 700 or so repertoires, and some 11 million of these chains were shared by at least two donors. A nearest-neighbor algorithm error-corrected the raw reads and collapsed the reads into unique sequences, merging closely related sequences to remove PCR and sequencing errors. V, D and J gene segments were assigned by aligning CDR3 sequences to IMGT reference sequences. For a sequence to be retained, a match of at least six nucleotides was required to both a V gene segment and a J gene segment. A rearrangement counted as productive if the CDR3 had no stop codons and remained in frame with V and J, and every other rearrangement counted as non-productive. Following IMGT convention, CDR3 was defined as the stretch from the second conserved V-encoded cysteine up to the conserved J-encoded phenylalanine. The earlier analysis of a few hundred of the donors excluded any sequence lacking an unambiguous match to a single V gene segment. In an earlier analysis of 500 to 750 of the donors, V segments were called functional above 56.7% productive rearrangements and were called segregating when the between-donor standard deviation exceeded 5%. A statistical classification framework was developed to diagnose cytomegalovirus status using the catalog of TCR beta chain sequences. A later analysis assigned V and J genes by comparing TCR nucleotide sequences with IMGT/GENE-DB human TR gene sequences. In a later analysis, CDR3 sequences and most-parsimonious VDJ recombination scenarios were assigned using the TCRdist pipeline. In a later analysis, each TCR beta chain was defined by its CDR3 amino acid sequence together with its V-gene family, and reads lacking a unique V-gene family were excluded. To address suspected cross-contamination and a sequencing artifact, a later analysis removed a few hundred highly shared, low-generation-probability nucleotide sequences. A later analysis calculated a clonal expansion index for each public chain from normalized within-repertoire ranks of inferred template counts. A later analysis computed generation probabilities with a VDJ recombination model fitted to out-of-frame rearrangements, and checked the results against IGoR. In a later analysis, TCR-TCR, TCR-HLA and TCR-CMV co-occurrence was scored with hypergeometric tests, and a repertoire-size bias correction was applied to TCR pairs. False discovery rates were estimated in a later analysis by permuting HLA or CMV assignments 20 times. In a later analysis, co-occurring TCRs were grouped using DBSCAN, with TCRdist sequence similarity added in when clustering inside HLA-allele-positive subsets. Co-occurrence clustering excluded repertoires with fewer than 30,000 or more than 120,000 public chains, plus five with anomalous nucleotide sharing. TCRdb took over this immuneACCESS table, retaining in-frame rearrangements with V and J assigned. Such tables are incomplete; in checked studies, under half of the missing clones stem from an unresolved V gene, and the remainder is unexplained. V and J calls and clone size come straight from that table; D and trimming were deduced from the DNA. The sample contains about 130,000 clones, just over 70% of them found a single time. The ten largest clones capture 2% to 3% of the sample.

The sample is drawn from a study of cytomegalovirus exposure and HLA in healthy donors (TCRdb year 2017). Context from the whole study: According to an earlier analysis of several hundred of the donors, some 180 million T cells yielded 95 million to 140 million unique TCR beta sequences and around 300 Gb of sequence data. The number of typed donors differed by locus: roughly 620-640 for A, B, C, DRB1 and DQB1; some 500 for DQA1; approximately 600 for DPA1; and around 450 for DPB1. Four or five DR-DQ haplotypes were handled as single units for association and clustering because linkage in the cohort was strong. Alongside the repertoire data, information on donor age, sex, ethnicity and CMV serostatus was compiled. The genetic ancestry cluster associated with self-reported Caucasian donors included approximately 85% of the roughly 390 genotyped donors. HLA typing covered class I and class II loci at four-digit resolution. An earlier analysis of roughly 600 of the donors used high-throughput TCR beta sequencing to judge whether each TCR beta V gene segment behaved as functional or pseudogenic. Every repertoire in the discovery cohort had been generated on one and the same sequencing platform. A separate validation cohort of about 110 different subjects was used in addition to the roughly 670-subject first cohort. Among around 400 genotyped donors of the cohort, an average of about 220,000 unique TCR beta nucleotide sequences was sequenced per donor, of which 15% to 20% were non-productive. Approximately 300 gigabases of sequencing data and 75 million to 85 million unique TCR sequences made up an early release that covered 500 to 650 HLA-typed donors. The T cell repertoires of 700 or so subjects were profiled by immunosequencing and related to cytomegalovirus serostatus. Rather than drawing on any new phenotypic data, the later analysis identified candidate immune exposures from TCR beta sequences and the way those sequences occurred across donors. To predict cytomegalovirus infection status, the study combined high-throughput TCR immunosequencing, statistical association of individual TCRs with disease status, and machine learning. The study aimed to test whether signatures of past pathogen exposure could be identified by cataloging public T cell receptors. A later analysis re-analyzed previously published TCR beta repertoires from several hundred donors and added high-resolution HLA genotyping to study TCR occurrence patterns. In a later genetic analysis, genome-wide SNP genotypes for about three fifths of the roughly 670 donors were used, and that subset was treated as a discovery cohort. What the work shows at the level of the full study, not this receptor alone: A later analysis found that TCR association rates varied across HLA loci, with DRB1 alleles showing the most associated TCRs and HLA-C alleles the fewest. The presence/absence analyses assumed that sequencing depth was roughly uniform across donors, and that assumption may not be true. Most TCR sequences were observed very rarely across donors, whereas some public TCRs were present in many individuals. It was suggested by the authors that the approach could potentially be generalized to other disease states and immunological phenotypes. Compared with the roughly 670-donor mean, donors in an Asian-associated ancestry cluster had fewer N-insertions in productive TCRs, according to a later genetic analysis. The classifier was reported to diagnose cytomegalovirus status with high specificity and sensitivity in both the original and validation cohorts. Broadly in line with IMGT annotations, most TCR beta V segments showed up in productive rearrangements about 90% or about 30% of the time in an earlier analysis of several hundred of the donors. The study listed 164 TCR beta chains as associated with cytomegalovirus. V-gene and J-gene trimming of TCR beta chains was associated with a missense DCLRE1C variant in a later genetic analysis, and the association was replicated in an independent cohort. Because some donors lacked HLA typing at each locus, the association tests relied only on the typed subset. Immune exposure information for the cohort was limited to CMV serostatus. In a later analysis, HLA-associated TCR beta chains were found to be more clonally expanded and to have lower generation probabilities than equally common non-associated chains. Specific HLA alleles were associated with roughly 16,000 TCR beta sequences at a false discovery rate of 0.05 in a later analysis. A later analysis found that most CMV-associated TCR beta chains appeared HLA-restricted, with HLA associations seemingly driven largely by CMV exposure. Because counts were too low, 15 to 20 rarely observed V segments, including chromosome 9 orphons, were excluded from the earlier analysis of roughly 580 of the donors. Linkage disequilibrium might explain the correlated functional status among segregating V segments, but an unknown experimental factor could not be ruled out. When HLA alleles, especially DR and DQ, strongly co-occurred, TCR associations were difficult to assign to individual alleles. In vitro tests confirmed that a few of the cytomegalovirus-associated TCR beta chains recognize cytomegalovirus antigens. A further reported finding was that TCR beta sequences accurately predicted the HLA-A and HLA-B alleles for most subjects in the first cohort. The sequencing pipeline was judged likely to have produced a cluster of highly shared sequence variants as a technical artifact. Several of the top co-occurrence clusters appeared to be linked to parvovirus B19, influenza, CMV and Epstein-Barr virus, according to a later analysis. In this cohort, only TCR beta chains were sequenced, and detectable features were limited by the absence of alpha or paired-chain data. Some IMGT-functional V segments, including TRBV6-2 and TRBV6-3, could not be told apart with the 87-base-pair reads, so those segments were excluded.

The cohort was made up of roughly 670 healthy bone marrow donors. All cohort members were sampled while nominally healthy, although unrecorded immune exposures were likely present. The donor tested CMV seropositive and was one of the 289 seropositive cohort members. A peripheral blood sample was provided by each donor, and peripheral blood mononuclear cells were used for TCR beta sequencing. The Qiagen DNeasy Blood Extraction Kit was used to extract genomic DNA from the blood cell samples. Based on the germline V gene, the CDR1 and CDR2 sequences are SQVTM and ANQGSEA. The CDR3 measures 14 amino acids from cysteine to phenylalanine. Of the read, only the CDR3 DNA is kept; its 42 bases are in frame from base 1. V and J lose 7 bases and 5 bases, and a span of 17 bases separates them.

The sequence links TRBV29-1 to TRBJ1-4; TRBD1 is a weak D gene call, 5 bases matching. The sequence came from an older woman in good health and CMV-seropositive. Sequences were obtained from PBMCs. The nucleotide sequence reads as follows: TGCAGCGCTGCCGGGACTGATGCCAATGAAAAACTGTTTTTT. Its translation is CSAAGTDANEKLFF.